Presented here are 10 T cell receptor beta chains from one specimen sequenced in a study of T cell responses to AZD1222 COVID-19 vaccine. Clones were read by immunoSEQ multiplex PCR, and TCRdb kept only the in-frame ones, dropping some. The sample includes 150,000 or so clones, 70% to 90% seen only once; the top ten take approximately 5.1%. Sequenced here: peripheral blood, sampled on day 0 of AZD1222 vaccination. These receptors originate from an adult in good health.

The chain has TRBV6-5 and TRBJ2-1; 7 nucleotides agree with TRBD1. This CDR3 comprises 13 residues. The germline CDR1 and CDR2 sequences are MNHEY and SVGAGI. With 8 bases clipped from V and 4 bases from J, the junction kept 5 bases outside the gene matches. The CDR3 DNA reads as TGTGCCAGCCGGGACAGCCGATACAATGAGCAGTTCTTC. Amino acid sequence: CASRDSRYNEQFF.

The chain couples TRBV18 to TRBJ2-7; D unresolved. Germline V gene data show CDR1 as KGHSH and CDR2 as LQKENI. Trimming shortened V by 6 bases and J by 4 bases, and 19 bases separated the two germline ends. The CDR3 contains 15 residues. The CDR3 sequence: CASSPVGERHYEQYF. CDR3 bases: TGTGCCAGCTCCCCCGTGGGCGAACGCCATTACGAGCAGTACTTC.

This clone was picked up one time. This chain uses TRBV7-9 with TRBJ1-5; 7 nucleotides align to TRBD1. The CDR3 consists of 15 residues. CDR1 SEHNR and CDR2 FQNEAQ come from the germline V gene (reference sequence). Trimming removed 5 bases from V and 5 bases from J; junction bases left unmatched: 9. The CDR3, as DNA: TGTGCCAGCAGCGACCGGGACAGCGAATATCAGCCCCAGCATTTT. It codes for CASSDRDSEYQPQHF.

V is TRBV11-3 and J is TRBJ2-2; D is unclear. Germline V CDR1 and CDR2: SGHNT, YENEEA. This CDR3 is built from 12 residues. Between the trimmed V and J ends, which lost 2 bases and 7 bases, there was a span of 5 bases. The CDR3 nucleotides read TGTGCCAGCAGCTTATACAGCGGGGAGCTGTTTTTT. This translates into CASSLYSGELFF.

The chain joins TRBV15 to TRBJ1-2; D ambiguous. The CDR3 has 15 amino acids. With 0 bases removed from V and 5 bases from J, the gap between germline ends came to 13 bases. Germline CDR1 reads LNHNV; CDR2 reads YYDKDF (reference sequence). This chain's CDR3 is CATSRDGPGPYGYTF. In nucleotides, the CDR3 is TGTGCCACCAGCAGAGATGGTCCCGGCCCATATGGCTACACCTTC.

The V gene is TRBV5-1, the J gene TRBJ2-3; D is possibly TRBD2 (6 bases). Trimming pared 0 bases from V and 6 bases from J, leaving 14 bases between. This CDR3 has 15 residues. Germline V gene data show CDR1 as SGHRS and CDR2 as YFSETQ. The CDR3 region has the DNA TGCGCCAGCAGCTTGGGGCGGGAAATCTACGATACGCAGTATTTT. Translating it yields CASSLGREIYDTQYF.

The chain is built from TRBV7-8 and TRBJ2-1; no reliable D call. Trimming took 1 base from V and 7 from J, leaving 8 bases between them. The germline gives CDR1 SGHVS, CDR2 FQNEAQ. The CDR3 consists of 13 residues. This CDR3 is CASSLGWLNEQFF. CDR3 nucleotide sequence: TGTGCCAGCAGCTTAGGATGGCTGAATGAGCAGTTCTTC.

The chain employs TRBV24-1 and TRBJ2-7; possible D gene TRBD1, 5 bases. Germline V lookup: CDR1 KGHDR, CDR2 SFDVKD. This CDR3 contains 18 residues. The V end was cut by 0 bases, the J end by 1 base, with 18 bases between. The CDR3 sequence is CATSDLPQAQFESYEQYF. CDR3 nucleotide sequence: TGTGCCACCAGTGATTTGCCACAGGCGCAATTCGAATCCTACGAGCAGTACTTC.

The V and J genes are TRBV9 and TRBJ2-1; 9 bases map to TRBD1. With V trimmed by 4 bases and J by 1 base, 3 bases remained unmatched. Germline CDR1 SGDLS, CDR2 YYNGEE. The CDR3 length is 15 residues. CDR3 residues: CASSPGQGSYNEQFF. Here the CDR3 DNA reads TGTGCCAGCAGCCCCGGACAGGGGTCCTACAATGAGCAGTTCTTC.

V is TRBV2 and J is TRBJ2-7; D might be TRBD1 (6 bases). Germline CDR1 and CDR2: SNHLY and FYNNEI. V lost 8 bases to trimming and J lost 9 bases, with 20 bases between them. The CDR3 runs to 13 residues. CDR3 bases: TGTGCCAGCGAGGAACAGGGCTTGTTTGGGCAGTACTTC. Its translation: CASEEQGLFGQYF.